This T cell receptor (beta chain) was identified in a study of cytomegalovirus exposure and HLA in healthy donors. Study in general: Early released data comprised around 85 million unique TCRs from HLA-typed donors. Within the Caucasian-associated ancestry cluster were 65% to 85% of the approximately 390 genotyped donors.

The PCR employed 60 Vbeta primers together with 13 Jbeta primers. Data came from immunoSEQ multiplex PCR; TCRdb stores just in-frame clones and leaves some out. Seen here are 130,000 to 150,000 clones, almost 80% observed once, and the top ten hold roughly 6.3%. About this clone itself: The antigen is undetermined.

This CDR3 region has 14 residues. Germline loops: CDR1 MNHEY, CDR2 SMNVEV (reference sequence). V lost 10 bases to trimming and J lost 7 bases, with 22 bases between them. Study-wide findings and caveats: In a later analysis, 16,951 TCR beta sequences were associated with HLA alleles at 0.05 false discovery rate. Earlier analysis looked at TCR beta V segments, and most were productive about 90% or about 30% of the time.

The chain joins TRBV27 to TRBJ1-2; perhaps TRBD1 as D (6 bases). The TCR was taken from a woman aged 40-49 years in good health and CMV-seropositive. The sequencing sample was made of PBMCs. The CDR3 sequence is CATLQGIGGRGYTF. The CDR3 nucleotides are TGTGCCACCCTACAGGGAATCGGCGGTCGTGGCTACACCTTC.